The 14 T cell receptor beta chains listed next were all sequenced from one sample in a study of preoperative IRX-2 immunotherapy in early breast cancer. The repertoire was sequenced with immunoSEQ multiplex PCR; TCRdb's copy has only in-frame clones and lacks some. The data show 40,000 to 50,000 clones, 70% to 80% seen once. Treatment in this sample: preoperative locoregional IRX-2 cytokine immunotherapy. The material sequenced was tumor tissue, taken after IRX-2 immunotherapy. The receptor set was obtained from a human donor with breast cancer.

This chain joins TRBV28 and TRBJ2-1; D gene uncertain. The CDR3 runs 14 residues. Germline V lookup: CDR1 MDHEN, CDR2 SYDVKM. Deletions cut 2 bases from V and 2 bases from J, with 7 bases between. In nucleotides, the CDR3 is TGTGCCAGCAGTTTAAGGGTTCCCTACAATGAGCAGTTCTTC. It codes for CASSLRVPYNEQFF.

The chain joins TRBV9 to TRBJ2-7, with D possibly matching TRBD1 (5 bases). The V and J ends lost 4 bases and 5 bases respectively, with 13 bases between them. There are 13 residues in the CDR3. Germline loops: CDR1 SGDLS, CDR2 YYNGEE. The chain's CDR3 is CASSLVGQNEQYF. Written as DNA, the CDR3 is TGTGCCAGCAGCTTAGTGGGGCAGAACGAGCAGTACTTC. Drawing the rest from reference TRBV9 and TRBJ2-7, the complete variable domain is DSGVTQTPKHLITATGQRVTLRCSPRSGDLSVYWYQQSLDQGLQFLIQYYNGEERAKGNILERFSAQQFPDLHSELNLSSLELGDSALYFCASSLVGQNEQYFGPGTRLTVT.

This clone was observed once. This chain uses TRBV11-3 with TRBJ2-5, with TRBD2 identical over 7 bases. Germline V gives CDR1 SGHNT, CDR2 YENEEA. V lost 7 bases, J lost 1 base, and 9 bases stayed unmatched. CDR3 size: 15 residues. CDR3 sequence reads: CASTSRGNSQETQYF. The CDR3 DNA is TGTGCCAGCACCTCGCGGGGGAACTCCCAAGAGACCCAGTACTTC.

The CDR3 loop is CASSLGRGRYGYTF. The CDR3 DNA sequence: TGCGCCAGCAGCCTTGGAAGGGGACGCTATGGCTACACCTTC. V gene TRBV5-1 combines with J gene TRBJ1-2; weak D call: TRBD1 (5 bases). V was trimmed by 4 bases and J by 4 bases, leaving 14 bases between them. This CDR3 is 14 amino acids long. The germline V gene encodes CDR1 SGHRS and CDR2 YFSETQ.

This clone was observed a handful of times. The rearrangement joins TRBV6-8 to TRBJ1-2, with 8 bases fitting TRBD1. Germline CDR1 MNHGY, CDR2 SAAAGT. V shed 7 bases, J shed 2 bases, and the junction held 9 bases outside the gene matches. There are 15 residues in the CDR3. CDR3 sequence: CASTPRTGTNYGYTF. The CDR3 DNA reads as TGTGCCAGCACCCCTCGGACAGGGACCAACTATGGCTACACCTTC.

CDR3 nucleotide sequence: TGTGCCAGCAGATACACCCATACAGGGGGCTATGGCTACACCTTC. Translating it yields CASRYTHTGGYGYTF. The V gene is TRBV28, the J gene TRBJ1-2, with 8 bases lining up with TRBD1. The CDR3 is 15 residues long. J was trimmed by 4 bases and V by 6 bases; bases with no gene match: 10. The germline CDR1 and CDR2 sequences are MDHEN and SYDVKM.

This rearrangement joins TRBV7-2 to TRBJ1-4; 8 bases agree with TRBD1. The CDR3 sequence is 18 residues long. V shed 4 bases, J shed 0 bases, and the junction held 10 bases outside the gene matches. CDR1 and CDR2 (germline): SGHTA, FQGNSA. CDR3 bases: TGTGCCAGCAGCTCTGACGACAGGGGCCTTGCAACTAATGAAAAACTGTTTTTT. Encoded protein: CASSSDDRGLATNEKLFF.

The genes are TRBV6-8 and TRBJ1-5; D is possibly TRBD1 (6 bases). The length of the CDR3 is 14 residues. V lost 7 bases to trimming and J lost 6 bases, with 16 bases between them. In germline, CDR1 is MNHGY, CDR2 SAAAGT. CDR3 sequence: CASKRTDPIQPQHF. The DNA for the CDR3 is TGTGCCAGCAAAAGGACAGACCCCATTCAGCCCCAGCATTTT.

V gene TRBV19 combines with J gene TRBJ2-7, with D perhaps given as TRBD1 or TRBD2 (5 bases each). The germline V and J ends were trimmed by 4 bases and 3 bases, with 13 bases remaining between them. From germline, CDR1 is LNHDA and CDR2 SQIVND (reference sequence). The CDR3 covers 14 residues. CDR3 DNA: TGTGCCAGTAGTACCGGGGCTACTAACTACGAGCAGTACTTC. This sequence encodes CASSTGATNYEQYF. Supplemented by reference TRBV19 and TRBJ2-7, the full variable domain reads DGGITQSPKYLFRKEGQNVTLSCEQNLNHDAMYWYRQDPGQGLRLIYYSQIVNDFQKGDIAEGYSVSREKKESFPLTVTSAQKNPTAFYLCASSTGATNYEQYFGPGTRLTVT.

This rearrangement joins TRBV6-9 to TRBJ2-2; TRBD2 aligns across 7 bases. The CDR3 is 15 residues long. Germline CDR1 MNHGY, CDR2 SVAAGI. V trimming: 5 bases; J trimming: 4 bases; junction bases outside the gene matches: 7. Here the CDR3 DNA reads TGTGCCAGCAGTCCCGTGACGGGGGGCACCGGGGAGCTGTTTTTT. Translation: CASSPVTGGTGELFF.

This chain joins TRBV5-1 and TRBJ2-3; 10 bases match TRBD2. CDR3 length: 14 amino acids. CDR1 is SGHRS and CDR2 is YFSETQ in the germline V gene. The junction had 3 bases not matched to a gene; V was cut back by 4 bases and J by 4 bases. This CDR3 reads CASSISGRSDTQYF. The CDR3 DNA follows: TGCGCCAGCAGCATTAGCGGGAGGTCAGATACGCAGTATTTT. Variable domain in full (rest from reference TRBV5-1 and TRBJ2-3): KAGVTQTPRYLIKTRGQQVTLSCSPISGHRSVSWYQQTPGQGLQFLFEYFSETQRNKGNFPGRFSGRQFSNSRSEMNVSTLELGDSALYLCASSISGRSDTQYFGPGTRLTVL.

The chain carries TRBV28 and TRBJ2-7, with 10 bases matching TRBD2. Germline CDR1 reads MDHEN; CDR2 reads SYDVKM. The ends lost 7 bases at V and 6 bases at J; junction bases unmatched: 12. The CDR3 has 15 residues. The CDR3, as DNA: TGTGCCAGCACCTTAGGGGCTAGCGGGAGTGGCGAGCAGTACTTC. Its translation: CASTLGASGSGEQYF.

This clone has only a few counts. This chain joins TRBV14 and TRBJ2-1; a weak D match, TRBD2 (7 bases). CDR3 size: 17 residues. The V gene lost 1 base and the J gene lost 5 bases, with 18 bases spanning the gap. The germline CDR1 and CDR2 sequences are SGHDN and FVKESK. The DNA of the CDR3 is TGTGCCAGCAGCCAAGTCGGAGGGGCGGGGGCCGACAATGAGCAGTTCTTC. The encoded protein is CASSQVGGAGADNEQFF. The entire variable domain, with the rest obtained from reference TRBV14 and TRBJ2-1, is as follows: EAGVTQFPSHSVIEKGQTVTLRCDPISGHDNLYWYRRVMGKEIKFLLHFVKESKQDESGMPNNRFLAERTGGTYSTLKVQPAELEDSGVYFCASSQVGGAGADNEQFFGPGTRLTVL.

The chain recombines TRBV6-8 with TRBJ1-5; unclear D gene. Germline-derived CDR1 and CDR2 are MNHGY and SAAAGT. The CDR3 has 13 amino acids. V lost 10 bases and J 0 bases, leaving 10 bases between the germline ends. The CDR3, as DNA: TGTGCCATTGTCAGAGATAGCAATCAGCCCCAGCATTTT. The encoded protein is CAIVRDSNQPQHF.